Listed here are 30 T cell receptor beta chains from one sample, sequenced in a study of T cells after yellow fever vaccination. Using its own MiXCR run on the 5' RACE reads, TCRdb lists one record per CDR3 protein. The data contain about 94,000 distinct CDR3 sequences, roughly 9% of them seen just once; the ten biggest clones take up roughly 15%. Sequences were derived from CD8+ T cells not binding an NS4B(214-222) dextramer, sorted from PBMCs, sampled less than 16 days after the first yellow fever vaccination. The source of these receptors is a man between 18 and 29 years old who received the YFV17D yellow fever vaccine.

This clonotype occurred a few times. The chain uses TRBV29-1 and TRBJ2-1, with D uncertain. CDR3 length equals 16 residues. Deletions cut 0 bases from V and 1 base from J, with 13 bases between. Germline V gene lookup returns CDR1 SQVTM and CDR2 ANQGSEA. CDR3 amino acids: CSVEEGQSFSYNEQFF. Written as DNA, the CDR3 is TGCAGCGTTGAAGAAGGGCAGAGCTTTTCCTACAATGAGCAGTTCTTC.

This clonotype was counted only a few times. The chain joins TRBV25-1 to TRBJ2-5; D remains ambiguous. Germline V gene sequence: CDR1 MGHDK, CDR2 SYGVNS. Trimming took 6 bases from V and 9 from J, leaving 11 bases between them. The CDR3 loop spans 11 amino acids. CDR3 in DNA: TGTGCCAGCAGCCAGCTTTCGTCCCAGTACTTC. As protein: CASSQLSSQYF.

This chain joins TRBV7-9 and TRBJ1-1; the D gene is possibly TRBD1 (5 bases). Germline V gives CDR1 SEHNR, CDR2 FQNEAQ (reference sequence). This CDR3 is built from 15 residues. Trimming cost V 5 bases and J 1 base, with 14 bases left between them. This CDR3 is CASSVSGTQNTEAFF. Here the CDR3 DNA reads TGTGCCAGCAGCGTGTCAGGGACCCAGAACACTGAAGCTTTCTTT.

This clonotype was picked up a small number of times. J is TRBJ1-1 and V is TRBV10-3, with a possible D match to TRBD1 (6 bases). The V gene's germline CDR1 is ENHRY and CDR2 SYGVKD. V was cut by 6 bases and J by 4 bases, with 15 bases left in between. The CDR3 runs 14 residues. The CDR3, as DNA: TGTGCCATCAGCCCACAGGGCCCAACCACTGAAGCTTTCTTT. Translating it yields CAISPQGPTTEAFF.

This clonotype was recorded at least ten times. V is TRBV24-1 and J is TRBJ1-2, with D maybe TRBD1 (5 bases). V dropped 5 bases and J dropped 0 bases, with 9 bases sitting between them. This CDR3 is built from 14 residues. CDR1 is KGHDR, CDR2 SFDVKD, per germline. The chain's CDR3 is CATSGQGTNYGYTF. In nucleotides, the CDR3 is TGTGCCACCAGTGGTCAGGGTACTAACTATGGCTACACCTTC.

The rearrangement uses TRBV15 and TRBJ2-5; tentative D call: TRBD1 (5 bases). This CDR3 has 15 amino acids. Germline loops: CDR1 LNHNV, CDR2 YYDKDF (reference sequence). V lost 1 base to trimming and J lost 5 bases, with 14 bases between them. The CDR3 sequence is CATSRATGEMETQYF. The CDR3 DNA sequence: TGTGCCACCAGCAGAGCAACAGGCGAGATGGAGACCCAGTACTTC. Based on the CDR3 plus reference TRBV15 and TRBJ2-5, the full variable domain is DAMVIQNPRYQVTQFGKPVTLSCSQTLNHNVMYWYQQKSSQAPKLLFHYYDKDFNNEADTPDNFQSRRPNTSFCFLDIRSPGLGDTAMYLCATSRATGEMETQYFGPGTRLLVL.

The chain has TRBV18 and TRBJ1-5; 11 bases are shared with TRBD1. The V and J ends lost 2 bases and 6 bases, in that order; junction bases with no gene match: 6. In germline, CDR1 is KGHSH, CDR2 LQKENI. The CDR3 extends over 16 amino acids. CDR3 sequence reads: CASSPTDRGPGQPQHF. The CDR3 bases are TGTGCCAGCTCACCAACGGACAGGGGGCCTGGTCAGCCCCAGCATTTT.

The sample holds a few counts of this clonotype. This chain uses TRBV7-9 with TRBJ2-3, with no clear D. There are 13 residues in the CDR3. The V end lost 3 bases, the J end lost 3 bases, and 7 bases lay between the germline ends. Germline lookup yields CDR1 SEHNR and CDR2 FQNEAQ (reference sequence). In nucleotides, the CDR3 is TGTGCCAGCAGCTTCGGTGGGACAGATACGCAGTATTTT. This encodes CASSFGGTDTQYF.

This clonotype occurred many times. This chain links TRBV19 with TRBJ2-4; the D call may be TRBD1 or TRBD2 (5 bases each). The germline gives CDR1 LNHDA, CDR2 SQIVND (reference sequence). V was pared by 6 bases and J by 2 bases, with 17 bases between. The CDR3 covers 16 residues. The CDR3 bases are TGTGCCAGTAGCCAAGACAGAGGAGGATCCAAAAACATTCAGTACTTC. Translating it yields CASSQDRGGSKNIQYF.

J is TRBJ2-1 and V is TRBV20-1; 13 nucleotides agree with TRBD2. The junction had 19 bases not matched to a gene; V was cut back by 4 bases and J by 7 bases. The germline CDR1 and CDR2 sequences are DFQATT and SNEGSKA (reference sequence). The CDR3 runs to 19 residues. Here the CDR3 DNA reads TGCAGTGCTACCTCCGGGACTAGCGGGGCCCCAATTCCTGTGAATGAGCAGTTCTTC. This gives the protein CSATSGTSGAPIPVNEQFF.

The V and J genes are TRBV4-2 and TRBJ2-1; TRBD2 matches 14 bases. The CDR3 sequence is 16 residues long. Germline trimming cut 4 bases from V and 12 bases from J; bases unmatched to any gene: 11. Germline V gives CDR1 LGHNA, CDR2 YNFKEQ. Here the CDR3 DNA reads TGTGCCAGCAGCCCCGTGACTAGCGGGGGGGGGTTCGTGCAGTTCTTC. Translated: CASSPVTSGGGFVQFF.

This clonotype was picked up a small number of times. The junction departs from the called germline gene at one end, perhaps through a read error. The chain uses TRBV18 and TRBJ2-3; D call uncertain. The CDR3 runs to 16 residues. From germline, CDR1 is KGHSH and CDR2 LQKENI. CDR3: CASSTPLPFDTDTQYF. CDR3 sequence (DNA): TGTGCCAGCTCAACACCCCTGCCTTTCGACACAGATACGCAGTATTTT.

There are a few counts of this clonotype. V and J are TRBV5-1 and TRBJ2-1; 14 positions match TRBD2. This CDR3 comprises 16 residues. CDR1 is SGHRS and CDR2 is YFSETQ in the germline V gene. The V gene end was trimmed by 3 bases and the J gene end by 5 bases; junction bases not matched to a gene: 4. CDR3 sequence (DNA): TGCGCCAGCAGCTACGGGACTAGCGGGGGAAACAATGAGCAGTTCTTC. Encoded protein: CASSYGTSGGNNEQFF.

Many counts were recorded for this clonotype. The CDR3 spells CASSLAGRYNEQFF. The CDR3 nucleotides read TGTGCCAGCAGCTTAGCGGGGCGCTACAATGAGCAGTTCTTC. V gene TRBV7-9 combines with J gene TRBJ2-1; D may be TRBD1 (5 bases). V shed 0 bases and J shed 3 bases, with 6 bases lying between them. This CDR3 has 14 amino acids. Germline CDR1 reads SEHNR; CDR2 reads FQNEAQ (reference sequence). The variable domain in full, with the rest retrieved from reference TRBV7-9 and TRBJ2-1, is DTGVSQNPRHKITKRGQNVTFRCDPISEHNRLYWYRQTLGQGPEFLTYFQNEAQLEKSRLLSDRFSAERPKGSFSTLEIQRTEQGDSAMYLCASSLAGRYNEQFFGPGTRLTVL.

This clonotype was seen many times. The rearrangement uses TRBV20-1 and TRBJ2-7; D unresolved. Germline CDR1 DFQATT, CDR2 SNEGSKA (reference sequence). This CDR3 contains 12 residues. Trimming shortened V by 1 base and J by 0 bases, and 4 bases separated the two germline ends. The CDR3 DNA sequence: TGCAGTGCTAGAGGGGGCTCCTACGAGCAGTACTTC. Protein sequence: CSARGGSYEQYF.

This sequence joins TRBV4-3 and TRBJ2-5, with 7 bases lining up with TRBD2. Trimming took 1 base from V and 5 from J; bases not matched to a gene: 19. CDR3 length equals 19 residues. From germline, CDR1 is LGHNA and CDR2 YSLEER. The CDR3 region is CASSQVHRGARGRRETQYF. The CDR3 coding sequence is TGCGCCAGCAGCCAAGTCCATCGGGGTGCGCGGGGGAGGAGGGAGACCCAGTACTTC.

A few counts support this clonotype. This chain joins TRBV4-1 and TRBJ2-4; 8 nucleotides match TRBD1. CDR1 and CDR2 from the germline V gene are MGHRA and YSYEKL. V lost 2 bases and J lost 10; bases outside the gene matches: 10. This CDR3 region has 15 residues. The CDR3 here is CASSQPLGTGEIQYF. The CDR3 coding sequence is TGCGCCAGCAGCCAACCCTTGGGGACAGGAGAAATTCAGTACTTC.

This clonotype appeared many times. The chain links TRBV29-1 to TRBJ2-1; the match to TRBD1 covers 7 bases. The CDR3 has 14 amino acids. The V gene's germline CDR1 is SQVTM and CDR2 ANQGSEA. The ends lost 4 bases at V and 7 bases at J; junction bases unmatched: 10. CDR3 loop: CSVVGGGRGNEQFF. The CDR3 nucleotides are TGCAGCGTTGTAGGTGGAGGCAGGGGGAATGAGCAGTTCTTC.

The CDR3 here is CSAPPPTVDTQYF. The CDR3 DNA is TGCAGTGCCCCACCCCCCACCGTAGATACGCAGTATTTT. The V gene is TRBV20-1, the J gene TRBJ2-3; D not certain. CDR3 length: 13 amino acids. Trimming stripped 6 bases from V and 5 bases from J, with 15 bases between. CDR1 is DFQATT and CDR2 is SNEGSKA in the germline V gene (reference sequence).

There are a few counts of this clonotype. The chain is built from TRBV6-2 or TRBV6-3 and TRBJ2-1, with 14 bases lining up with TRBD2. Unmatched junction bases numbered 15, after V lost 3 bases and J lost 8 bases. Germline CDR1 reads MNHEY; CDR2 reads SVGEGT. The CDR3 is made up of 19 amino acids. The CDR3 spells CASSYNPRTSGGFLDEQFF. In DNA, the CDR3 is TGTGCCAGCAGTTATAATCCTCGGACTAGCGGGGGGTTTTTAGATGAGCAGTTCTTC.

This clonotype showed up many times. The genes are TRBV29-1 and TRBJ1-2; D ambiguous. The germline V gene encodes CDR1 SQVTM and CDR2 ANQGSEA. V was trimmed by 5 bases and J by 6 bases, leaving 25 bases between them. This CDR3 has 16 residues. The CDR3 coding sequence is TGCAGCGTTACCGACCTACCCCGGGCCATAATACATGGCTACACCTTC. It codes for CSVTDLPRAIIHGYTF.

The gene calls are TRBV19 and TRBJ1-5; D is uncertain. V gave up 5 bases and J gave up 4 bases, with 9 bases separating them. The germline gives CDR1 LNHDA, CDR2 SQIVND (reference sequence). CDR3 length equals 13 residues. The CDR3 region has the DNA TGTGCCAGTAGTGTCGGCGGAAATCAGCCCCAGCATTTT. Protein sequence: CASSVGGNQPQHF.

This clonotype has more than one count but fewer than ten. The chain recombines TRBV7-9 with TRBJ2-1; TRBD1 aligns across 9 bases. The CDR3 contains 16 residues. V trimming: 5 bases; J trimming: 9 bases; junction bases outside the gene matches: 14. CDR1 SEHNR and CDR2 FQNEAQ come from the germline V gene (reference sequence). CDR3 sequence: CASSRPGTGTFIEQFF. As DNA, the CDR3 is TGTGCCAGCAGCCGTCCCGGGACAGGGACTTTTATTGAGCAGTTCTTC.

This clonotype was seen a few times. The chain links TRBV4-3 to TRBJ2-7; no reliable D call. V lost 0 bases to trimming and J lost 1 base, with 4 bases between them. Germline lookup yields CDR1 LGHNA and CDR2 YSLEER. This CDR3 has 13 residues. DNA of the CDR3: TGCGCCAGCAGCCAAGAGTTATCCTACGAGCAGTACTTC. Translating gives CASSQELSYEQYF.

The genes are TRBV19 and TRBJ2-2; D unresolved. V dropped 3 bases and J dropped 5 bases, with 10 bases sitting between them. Germline-derived CDR1 and CDR2 are LNHDA and SQIVND (reference sequence). The CDR3 covers 14 residues. The CDR3 DNA reads TGTGCCAGTAGTATGTTGTTAGGGACCGGGGAGCTGTTTTTT. This translates into CASSMLLGTGELFF. Full variable domain (rest looked up from reference TRBV19 and TRBJ2-2): DGGITQSPKYLFRKEGQNVTLSCEQNLNHDAMYWYRQDPGQGLRLIYYSQIVNDFQKGDIAEGYSVSREKKESFPLTVTSAQKNPTAFYLCASSMLLGTGELFFGEGSRLTVL.

In nucleotides, the CDR3 is TGCAGCGTTAGTGAGGGAACACCCGGGGAGCTGTTTTTT. Its protein product is CSVSEGTPGELFF. The chain has TRBV29-1 and TRBJ2-2; perhaps TRBD2 as D (5 bases). The V end was cut by 5 bases, the J end by 6 bases, with 13 bases between. CDR1 and CDR2 from the germline V gene are SQVTM and ANQGSEA. The CDR3 is made up of 13 amino acids.

This chain joins TRBV6-5 and TRBJ2-1; 12 bases agree with TRBD2. Unmatched junction bases numbered 3, after V lost 2 bases and J lost 1 base. This CDR3 has 17 residues. In germline, CDR1 is MNHEY, CDR2 SVGAGI. For the CDR3, the DNA is TGTGCCAGCAGTTACGGACTAGCGGGGCTTTCCTACAATGAGCAGTTCTTC. It yields the protein CASSYGLAGLSYNEQFF.

V is TRBV12-3 or TRBV12-4 and J is TRBJ2-1, with TRBD2 matching over 9 bases. The CDR3 loop spans 15 amino acids. V gave up 6 bases and J gave up 7 bases; unmatched junction bases: 10. CDR3 bases: TGTGCCAGCAGGACCGGCGGGGGGGTAGAGAATGAGCAGTTCTTC. It is translated as CASRTGGGVENEQFF.

This rearrangement joins TRBV5-4 to TRBJ2-1, with D tentatively TRBD1 or TRBD2 (5 bases each). The CDR3 totals 15 residues. V was trimmed by 4 bases and J by 4 bases, leaving 15 bases between them. Germline V gene sequence: CDR1 SGHNT, CDR2 YYREEE (reference sequence). The CDR3 DNA sequence: TGTGCCAGCAGCGGGGACGGCCTCCCTTACAATGAGCAGTTCTTC. It translates to CASSGDGLPYNEQFF.

The V and J genes are TRBV4-1 and TRBJ2-2, with D possibly being TRBD1 (6 bases). The CDR3 consists of 16 residues. Trimming took 3 bases from V and 1 from J, leaving 12 bases between them. Germline V gene sequence: CDR1 MGHRA, CDR2 YSYEKL. In DNA form, the CDR3 reads TGCGCCAGCAGCCAGAGAGGACAGAAGAACACCGGGGAGCTGTTTTTT. It encodes CASSQRGQKNTGELFF.